The 12 T cell receptor beta chains in this list originate from one sample, sequenced in a study of blood T cells in healthy people across ages. Next came a second PCR, run for roughly 7 to 12 cycles, which used a sample-barcoded 5' primer along with a J-beta primer mix. TCRdb reanalysed the 5' RACE reads using MiXCR and keeps one entry per CDR3 protein. Seen here are hundreds of thousands of distinct CDR3 sequences, over 40% observed once, and the top ten hold approximately 13%. Sequencing used blood. These TCRs come from a woman older than 75 in good health.

The rearrangement joins TRBV7-9 to TRBJ1-2; TRBD1 agrees at 7 bases. The J segment lost 0 bases and the V segment lost 0 bases, leaving 7 bases of the junction unmatched. CDR3 length equals 17 residues. In germline, CDR1 is SEHNR, CDR2 FQNEAQ (reference sequence). The CDR3 DNA follows: TGTGCCAGCAGCTTAGCGGGGACAGTATATACTAACTATGGCTACACCTTC. It specifies CASSLAGTVYTNYGYTF. Full variable domain (rest looked up from reference TRBV7-9 and TRBJ1-2): DTGVSQNPRHKITKRGQNVTFRCDPISEHNRLYWYRQTLGQGPEFLTYFQNEAQLEKSRLLSDRFSAERPKGSFSTLEIQRTEQGDSAMYLCASSLAGTVYTNYGYTFGSGTRLTVV.

This clonotype was picked up many times. The chain couples TRBV2 to TRBJ2-4; 10 bases align to TRBD2. The CDR3 runs to 17 residues. CDR1 SNHLY and CDR2 FYNNEI come from the germline V gene. V trimming: 4 bases; J trimming: 8 bases; junction bases outside the gene matches: 14. As DNA, the CDR3 is TGTGCCAGCAGTGCTGAGGCTAGCGGGAGCTATGGAGACATTCAGTACTTC. It specifies CASSAEASGSYGDIQYF.

This clonotype was seen ten or more times. The gene calls are TRBV25-1 and TRBJ2-1, with a possible D match to TRBD2 (6 bases). The CDR3 spans 15 residues. V lost 6 bases and J lost 0, with 12 bases in between. CDR1 is MGHDK and CDR2 is SYGVNS in the germline V gene. For the CDR3, the DNA is TGTGCCAGCAGACAGAGCGGGCGCTCCTACAATGAGCAGTTCTTC. As protein: CASRQSGRSYNEQFF.

This clonotype is a singleton in its sample. V usage is TRBV28 and J usage is TRBJ2-4; unclear D gene. The assigned J gene may be wrong: the sequence end matches TRBJ2-5 better. The germline V gene has CDR1 MDHEN and CDR2 SYDVKM. The CDR3 consists of 14 residues. This CDR3 reads CASSLRPAQETQYF. The CDR3, as DNA: TGTGCCAGCAGTTTAAGACCCGCACAAGAGACCCAGTACTTC.

Worth noting for this clonotype: The junction and the germline gene differ at one end; a read error may be behind it. This chain links TRBV20-1 with TRBJ2-3; D possibly uses TRBD1 or TRBD2 (5 bases each). This CDR3 region has 14 residues. The germline V gene encodes CDR1 DFQATT and CDR2 SNEGSKA (reference sequence). The CDR3 DNA follows: TGCAGTGCCCCCCCGGGGCTAGGTGTAGATACGCGGTATTTT. This sequence encodes CSAPPGLGVDTRYF.

CDR3: CASSEVLTGLTDTQYF. The DNA for the CDR3 is TGTGCCAGCAGTGAAGTGTTGACAGGACTCACAGATACGCAGTATTTT. The V call is TRBV2, the J call TRBJ2-3; tentatively, D is TRBD1 (6 bases). This CDR3 region has 16 residues. Germline CDR1 reads SNHLY; CDR2 reads FYNNEI. Trimming removed 1 base from V and 2 bases from J, with 13 bases in between.

This clonotype has ten or more counts. The chain recombines TRBV3-1 with TRBJ2-3; 7 bases are shared with TRBD2. Trimming removed 7 bases from V and 7 bases from J; junction bases left unmatched: 11. The CDR3 is made up of 14 amino acids. CDR1 and CDR2 (germline): LGHDT, YNNKEL (reference sequence). The chain's CDR3 is CASTLGMTSNTQYF. The DNA for the CDR3 is TGTGCCAGCACCTTAGGGATGACTAGCAATACGCAGTATTTT.

In this sample, this clonotype turned up many times. This rearrangement joins TRBV12-3 or TRBV12-4 to TRBJ2-7, with D unresolved. Trimming took 2 bases from V and 4 from J, leaving 15 bases between them. CDR3 size: 15 residues. CDR3 nucleotides: TGTGCCAGCAGTTTAAGGAGTTTTCCCAGTTACGAGCAGTACTTC. This sequence encodes CASSLRSFPSYEQYF.

The V and J genes are TRBV29-1 and TRBJ1-1, with D unclear. CDR3 length: 16 residues. Germline assignment: CDR1 SQVTM and CDR2 ANQGSEA. V gave up 2 bases and J gave up 0 bases, with 16 bases separating them. Written as DNA, the CDR3 is TGCAGCGTTGAAACCGCCCGAGGAAGAATGAACACTGAAGCTTTCTTT. Translating gives CSVETARGRMNTEAFF.

The chain links TRBV29-1 to TRBJ2-6; TRBD2 aligns across 11 bases. The V and J ends lost 6 bases and 0 bases, in that order; junction bases with no gene match: 4. CDR1 SQVTM and CDR2 ANQGSEA come from the germline V gene. The CDR3 is 16 residues long. Here the CDR3 reads CSVDTSGSSGANVLTF. The CDR3 DNA follows: TGCAGCGTGGATACTAGCGGGAGCTCTGGGGCCAACGTCCTGACTTTC.

This sequence joins TRBV6-1 and TRBJ2-6, with TRBD1 as a possible D gene (6 bases). In germline, CDR1 is MNHNS, CDR2 SASEGT. The CDR3 loop spans 18 amino acids. V was clipped by 4 bases and J by 0 bases, with 16 bases between them. The CDR3 loop is CASSAQGTPFSGANVLTF. In DNA form, the CDR3 reads TGTGCCAGCAGTGCGCAGGGGACACCATTCTCTGGGGCCAACGTCCTGACTTTC.

For this clonotype: The junction and the germline gene differ at one end; a read error may be behind it. The V and J genes are TRBV20-1 and TRBJ2-7; 7 positions agree with TRBD2. The V gene's germline CDR1 is DFQATT and CDR2 SNEGSKA (reference sequence). The CDR3 totals 15 residues. CDR3 DNA sequence: TGCAGTGCTAGAAGCCCAGCGGGAAATACCAACGAGCAGAACTTC. Encoded protein: CSARSPAGNTNEQNF.